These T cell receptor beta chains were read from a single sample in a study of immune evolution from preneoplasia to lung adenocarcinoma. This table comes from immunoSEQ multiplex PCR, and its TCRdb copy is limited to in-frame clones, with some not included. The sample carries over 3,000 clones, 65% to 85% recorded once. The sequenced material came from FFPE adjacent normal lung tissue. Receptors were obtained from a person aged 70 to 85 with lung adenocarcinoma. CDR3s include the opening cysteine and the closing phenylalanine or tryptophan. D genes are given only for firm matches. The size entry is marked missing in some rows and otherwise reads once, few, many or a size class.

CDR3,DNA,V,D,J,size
CAWSPAPSTDTQYF,TGTGCCTGGAGTCCGGCACCTAGCACAGATACGCAGTATTTT,TRBV30,-,TRBJ2-3,-
CASSYSQGITEAFF,TGTGCCAGCAGTTACTCACAGGGGATCACTGAAGCTTTCTTT,TRBV6-5,TRBD1,TRBJ1-1,once
CASSQDPDYSNQPQHF,TGCGCCAGCAGCCAAGATCCGGATTATAGCAATCAGCCCCAGCATTTT,TRBV4-1,-,TRBJ1-5,-
CASSGSGTGGTDTQYF,TGTGCCAGCAGCGGCTCCGGGACAGGGGGCACAGATACGCAGTATTTT,TRBV28,TRBD1,TRBJ2-3,-
CASSAGGSQETQYF,TGTGCCAGCAGCGCCGGGGGAAGCCAAGAGACCCAGTACTTC,TRBV7-3,-,TRBJ2-5,-
CASRKGGKNQPQHF,TGTGCCAGCAGAAAGGGGGGTAAGAATCAGCCCCAGCATTTT,TRBV6-5,-,TRBJ1-5,-
CASSMQGNTEAFF,TGTGCCAGCTCAATGCAGGGGAACACTGAAGCTTTCTTT,TRBV18,-,TRBJ1-1,few
CASSSPAGTRTDTQYF,TGTGCCAGCAGCTCCCCGGCCGGGACCCGCACAGATACGCAGTATTTT,TRBV11-2,-,TRBJ2-3,-
CASSQQSQGAFDEQYF,TGCGCCAGCAGCCAACAAAGCCAGGGGGCGTTCGACGAGCAGTACTTC,TRBV4-1,TRBD1,TRBJ2-7,-
CASSPDVLAFEQYF,TGCGCCAGCAGCCCAGATGTACTAGCTTTCGAGCAGTACTTC,TRBV4-1,-,TRBJ2-7,once
CSGIESGGIRTEAFF,TGCAGCGGAATCGAAAGTGGGGGGATACGCACTGAAGCTTTCTTT,TRBV29-1,-,TRBJ1-1,-
CASMWGNTEAFF,TGTGCCAGCATGTGGGGAAACACTGAAGCTTTCTTT,TRBV6-1,-,TRBJ1-1,-
CASSQDIPAGANYGYTF,TGCGCCAGCAGCCAAGATATCCCGGCGGGAGCTAACTATGGCTACACCTTC,TRBV4-1,-,TRBJ1-2,-
CASSKRPGTGFTEAFF,TGTGCCAGCAGCAAAAGACCAGGGACAGGGTTCACTGAAGCTTTCTTT,TRBV5-6,TRBD1,TRBJ1-1,-
CASSRTGTLSGELFF,TGTGCCAGCAGTCGGACCGGGACCCTATCCGGGGAGCTGTTTTTT,TRBV28,-,TRBJ2-2,-
CASSVEDRGPQETQYF,TGTGCCAGCAGCGTAGAGGACAGGGGGCCGCAAGAGACCCAGTACTTC,TRBV9,TRBD1,TRBJ2-5,-
CSVIQHEQFF,TGCAGCGTAATCCAACATGAGCAGTTCTTC,TRBV29-1,-,TRBJ2-1,-
CASSEQGRYGEKLFF,TGTGCCAGCAGTGAACAGGGGAGATACGGTGAAAAACTGTTTTTT,TRBV6-1,-,TRBJ1-4,once
CASSYSSAAGSELFF,TGTGCCAGCAGTTACTCGAGTGCAGCAGGGAGCGAGCTGTTTTTT,TRBV6-5,-,TRBJ2-2,-
CSAGEMRTEAFF,TGCAGCGCCGGTGAGATGAGGACTGAAGCTTTCTTT,TRBV29-1,-,TRBJ1-1,-
CASRPLAGASAGELFF,TGTGCCAGCAGACCACTAGCGGGGGCATCGGCCGGGGAGCTGTTTTTT,TRBV27,TRBD2,TRBJ2-2,once
CASEPRDRGYGYTF,TGTGCCAGCGAACCTAGGGACAGGGGGTATGGCTACACCTTC,TRBV28,TRBD1,TRBJ1-2,-
CSVVRGNYGYTF,TGCAGCGTTGTCCGCGGGAACTATGGCTACACCTTC,TRBV29-1,-,TRBJ1-2,-
CAWSIWAEAFF,TGTGCCTGGAGTATTTGGGCAGAAGCTTTCTTT,TRBV30,-,TRBJ1-1,-